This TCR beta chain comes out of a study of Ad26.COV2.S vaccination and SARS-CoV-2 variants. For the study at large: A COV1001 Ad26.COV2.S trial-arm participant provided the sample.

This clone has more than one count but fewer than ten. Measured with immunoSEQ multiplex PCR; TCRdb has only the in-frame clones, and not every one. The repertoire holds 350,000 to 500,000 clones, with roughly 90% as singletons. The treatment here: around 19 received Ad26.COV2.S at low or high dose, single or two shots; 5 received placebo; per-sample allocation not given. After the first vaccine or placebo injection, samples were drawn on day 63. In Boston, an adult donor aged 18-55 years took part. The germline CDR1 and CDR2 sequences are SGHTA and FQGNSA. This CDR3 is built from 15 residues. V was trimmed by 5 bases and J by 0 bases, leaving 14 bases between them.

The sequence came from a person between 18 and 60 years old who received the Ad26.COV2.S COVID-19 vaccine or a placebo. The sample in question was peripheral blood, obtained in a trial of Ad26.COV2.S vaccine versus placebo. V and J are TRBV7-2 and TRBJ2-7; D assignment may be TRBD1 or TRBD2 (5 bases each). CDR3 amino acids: CASSLTGAFSYEQYF. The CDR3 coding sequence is TGTGCCAGCAGCCTGACCGGGGCCTTCTCCTACGAGCAGTACTTC.